Below, 22 T cell receptor beta chains from the same sample are listed, as sequenced in a study of blood T cell repertoires in COVID-19. Libraries were prepared by immunoSEQ multiplex PCR; TCRdb keeps only in-frame clonotypes and omits some of them. The table includes 120,000 to 150,000 clones, 88% detected once. Sequencing input: PBMCs or T cells enriched from blood (not recorded which). The receptors were gathered from a woman aged 30 to 39 with acute COVID-19.

This clone was recorded only once. V is TRBV15 and J is TRBJ1-4; D not resolved. Trimming shortened V by 1 base and J by 2 bases, and 8 bases separated the two germline ends. Germline assignment: CDR1 LNHNV and CDR2 YYDKDF (reference sequence). The CDR3 totals 15 residues. CDR3 region: CATSRAAGTNEKLFF. CDR3 coding DNA: TGTGCCACCAGCAGAGCGGCAGGCACTAATGAAAAACTGTTTTTT. The full variable domain, completed using reference TRBV15 and TRBJ1-4, is DAMVIQNPRYQVTQFGKPVTLSCSQTLNHNVMYWYQQKSSQAPKLLFHYYDKDFNNEADTPDNFQSRRPNTSFCFLDIRSPGLGDTAMYLCATSRAAGTNEKLFFGSGTQLSVL.

This chain joins TRBV6-2 or TRBV6-3 and TRBJ2-7; D might be TRBD2 (5 bases). CDR1 and CDR2 from the germline V gene are MNHEY and SVGEGT. The CDR3 sequence is 14 residues long. Trimming took 4 bases from V and 2 from J, leaving 12 bases between them. This CDR3 reads CASSSTGSAYEQYF. CDR3 DNA sequence: TGTGCCAGCAGTTCGACGGGGTCAGCCTACGAGCAGTACTTC.

The chain is built from TRBV28 and TRBJ2-1; maybe TRBD2 (7 bases). From germline, CDR1 is MDHEN and CDR2 SYDVKM. This CDR3 comprises 15 residues. Trimming pared 8 bases from V and 4 bases from J, leaving 18 bases between. The CDR3 DNA reads TGTGCCAGCCACCGAGGGGGGGAATTATACAATGAGCAGTTCTTC. Protein: CASHRGGELYNEQFF.

This chain links TRBV27 with TRBJ1-1, with D unresolved. The CDR3 has 16 residues. The V end lost 1 base, the J end lost 2 bases, and 14 bases lay between the germline ends. Germline lookup yields CDR1 MNHEY and CDR2 SMNVEV (reference sequence). The CDR3 here is CASSLFSLSTNTEAFF. CDR3 nucleotides: TGTGCCAGCAGTTTATTCTCCTTGAGCACCAACACTGAAGCTTTCTTT.

This clone has only a few counts. The chain has TRBV27 and TRBJ2-1, with D tentatively TRBD2 (5 bases). The germline V gene has CDR1 MNHEY and CDR2 SMNVEV (reference sequence). This CDR3 is 17 amino acids long. V was clipped by 5 bases and J by 0 bases, with 17 bases between them. CDR3 sequence (DNA): TGTGCCAGCAGTCCCGAGGCAGCGGCTAGCTCCTACAATGAGCAGTTCTTC. The encoded protein is CASSPEAAASSYNEQFF.

The gene calls are TRBV5-6 and TRBJ2-1; TRBD2 agrees at 9 bases. J gave up 7 bases and V 0 bases, and 5 bases lay outside the gene matches. The germline gives CDR1 SGHDT, CDR2 YYEEEE. The CDR3 has 15 amino acids. CDR3 in DNA: TGTGCCAGCAGCTTGGGAGCGGGAGGATGGAATGAGCAGTTCTTC. It codes for CASSLGAGGWNEQFF.

The genes are TRBV30 and TRBJ1-3; possibly TRBD1 for D (6 bases). This CDR3 spans 15 amino acids. CDR1 is GTSNPN, CDR2 SVGIG, per germline (reference sequence). V was shortened by 3 bases and J by 0 bases, with 12 bases between the two germline ends. The CDR3 DNA follows: TGTGCCTGGAGCCAGGGGAGTTCCTCTGGAAACACCATATATTTT. Protein sequence: CAWSQGSSSGNTIYF.

The J gene is TRBJ2-4, the V gene TRBV5-1, with no clear D. Trimming removed 4 bases at V and 9 bases at J, with 8 bases between. This CDR3 spans 11 amino acids. In germline, CDR1 is SGHRS, CDR2 YFSETQ. The CDR3 coding sequence is TGCGCCAGCAGCCTCTATGGCATTCAGTACTTC. It translates to CASSLYGIQYF.

The chain links TRBV11-1 to TRBJ2-3, with TRBD1 matching 9 bases. The CDR3 covers 16 residues. The J segment lost 11 bases and the V segment lost 5 bases, leaving 17 bases of the junction unmatched. Germline CDR1 is SGHAT and CDR2 is FQDESV (reference sequence). The chain's CDR3 is CASSPAGTGLTGLQYF. The CDR3 nucleotides read TGTGCCAGCAGCCCGGCCGGGACAGGGCTGACCGGGTTGCAGTATTTT.

The V and J genes are TRBV10-3 and TRBJ1-2; D remains ambiguous. The germline V and J ends were trimmed by 4 bases and 2 bases, with 20 bases remaining between them. Germline V gene data show CDR1 as ENHRY and CDR2 as SYGVKD. This CDR3 contains 17 residues. CDR3 nucleotide sequence: TGTGCCATCAGTGTCCTGTTCGATAAGGAGAGGAACTATGGCTACACCTTC. Translated, it gives CAISVLFDKERNYGYTF.

The rearrangement uses TRBV6-5 and TRBJ2-5, with 7 bases fitting TRBD1. The germline CDR1 and CDR2 sequences are MNHEY and SVGAGI. After removal of 6 bases from V and 1 base from J, the junction contained 8 bases not matched to a gene. The CDR3 contains 15 residues. CDR3 in amino acids: CASSDGQAPQETQYF. The CDR3 coding sequence is TGTGCCAGCAGCGATGGACAGGCTCCCCAAGAGACCCAGTACTTC.

The CDR3 loop is CASRRAEVQTLHF. DNA of the CDR3: TGTGCCAGCAGGCGAGCGGAGGTTCAAACCCTCCACTTT. This chain links TRBV6-5 with TRBJ1-6; D unresolved. Germline CDR1 is MNHEY and CDR2 is SVGAGI. CDR3 length: 13 residues. V gave up 6 bases and J gave up 14 bases, with 17 bases separating them.

V gene TRBV28 combines with J gene TRBJ2-7; tentatively, D is TRBD2 (5 bases). CDR1 is MDHEN, CDR2 SYDVKM, per germline. V was cut by 7 bases and J by 0 bases, with 7 bases left in between. The CDR3 is 12 residues long. The DNA for the CDR3 is TGTGCCAGCATTACTAGCTCCTACGAGCAGTACTTC. This translates into CASITSSYEQYF. Using reference TRBV28 and TRBJ2-7 for the parts outside the CDR3, the full variable domain is DVKVTQSSRYLVKRTGEKVFLECVQDMDHENMFWYRQDPGLGLRLIYFSYDVKMKEKGDIPEGYSVSREKKERFSLILESASTNQTSMYLCASITSSYEQYFGPGTRLTVT.

The chain recombines TRBV6-1 with TRBJ2-7; D uncertain. This CDR3 spans 13 amino acids. Trimming removed 0 bases from V and 6 bases from J, with 9 bases in between. Germline lookup yields CDR1 MNHNS and CDR2 SASEGT. CDR3 bases: TGTGCCAGCAGTGAAGCCCGGCCGGGCGAGCAGTACTTC. Amino acids: CASSEARPGEQYF.

The V gene is TRBV28, the J gene TRBJ2-7; 7 bases fit TRBD1. This CDR3 region has 16 residues. Germline V gene sequence: CDR1 MDHEN, CDR2 SYDVKM. Germline trimming cut 4 bases from V and 3 bases from J; bases unmatched to any gene: 12. CDR3 nucleotides: TGTGCCAGCAGTTCAACAGGGGCCCCCGATTACTACGAGCAGTACTTC. Protein: CASSSTGAPDYYEQYF.

CDR3 in DNA: TGTGCCAGCAGAGCCGGGACTAGCGGGGTGACGAGCTCCTACAATGAGCAGTTCTTC. Its translation is CASRAGTSGVTSSYNEQFF. The chain recombines TRBV2 with TRBJ2-1; TRBD2 agrees at 13 bases. The CDR3 loop spans 19 amino acids. Trimming at V came to 6 bases and at J to 0 bases, leaving 11 bases not matched to a gene. Germline V gene data show CDR1 as SNHLY and CDR2 as FYNNEI.

The chain carries TRBV11-3 and TRBJ2-2; D call uncertain. CDR1 is SGHNT and CDR2 is YENEEA in the germline V gene. Trimming pared 2 bases from V and 5 bases from J, leaving 12 bases between. The CDR3 is 15 residues long. The CDR3 region has the DNA TGTGCCAGCAGCTTACTGGTCGGAGATACCGGGGAGCTGTTTTTT. Its translation: CASSLLVGDTGELFF.

This clone appeared a single time. The rearrangement links TRBV9 to TRBJ2-1; 10 nucleotides line up with TRBD2. The germline CDR1 and CDR2 sequences are SGDLS and YYNGEE. V was clipped by 0 bases and J by 13 bases; unmatched bases: 7. This CDR3 has 14 amino acids. In DNA, the CDR3 is TGTGCCAGCAGCGTAGCATCTAGCGGGAGCCTTCAGTTCTTC. This translates into CASSVASSGSLQFF.

V gene TRBV19 combines with J gene TRBJ1-1; tentatively, D is TRBD1 (5 bases). Germline V lookup: CDR1 LNHDA, CDR2 SQIVND (reference sequence). The V and J ends lost 2 bases and 9 bases respectively, with 10 bases between them. The CDR3 runs 12 residues. CDR3: CASSIRRGKAFF. CDR3 DNA: TGTGCCAGTAGTATAAGAAGGGGTAAAGCTTTCTTT.

In nucleotides, the CDR3 is TGTGCCATCAGTGAGTCGCGAGGGCAAGAGACCCAGTACTTC. Translation gives CAISESRGQETQYF. The chain couples TRBV10-3 to TRBJ2-5; TRBD2 is a possible D gene (5 bases). The CDR3 contains 14 residues. V was trimmed by 0 bases and J by 2 bases, leaving 7 bases between them. CDR1 is ENHRY, CDR2 SYGVKD, per germline.

The chain links TRBV6-5 to TRBJ2-1; TRBD2 agrees at 10 bases. This CDR3 region has 15 residues. The J segment lost 2 bases and the V segment lost 4 bases, leaving 2 bases of the junction unmatched. Germline V gives CDR1 MNHEY, CDR2 SVGAGI. The CDR3 DNA reads as TGTGCCAGCAGTTCCCTAGCGGGGGCCTACAATGAGCAGTTCTTC. This encodes CASSSLAGAYNEQFF.

This chain joins TRBV2 and TRBJ1-1; 8 bases are a match to TRBD1. This CDR3 contains 14 residues. The germline V gene has CDR1 SNHLY and CDR2 FYNNEI. The ends lost 6 bases at V and 5 bases at J; junction bases unmatched: 8. CDR3 residues: CASSRDRGATEAFF. The CDR3 coding sequence is TGTGCCAGCAGCAGAGACAGGGGCGCGACTGAAGCTTTCTTT.